The clone carrying this TCR beta chain appeared many times. This specimen comes from a study of molecular identifiers for immune sequencing clone quantification. The bulk TCR libraries were made with methods described before and with listed TCR primers. TCRdb re-derived calls from the PCR reads in MiXCR, one entry per CDR3 protein. The sample records some 580,000 distinct CDR3 sequences, 25% being singletons. The CDR3 runs 14 residues. V was clipped by 1 base and J by 5 bases, with 11 bases between them. Germline-derived CDR1 and CDR2 are SQVTM and ANQGSEA. V gene TRBV29-1 combines with J gene TRBJ2-2, with D perhaps being TRBD1 or TRBD2 (7 bases each). This clonotype was sampled from a human donor in good health. Some libraries in this study had Jurkat cell RNA spiked in. The source material was naive CD8+ T cells from blood, with Jurkat cell RNA spiked in. The subset denotes: FACS-sorted CD8+CD4-CCR7+CD45RA+ naive T cells. The CDR3 is CSVEGQGGTGELFF. DNA of the CDR3: TGCAGCGTTGAAGGACAGGGAGGGACCGGGGAGCTGTTTTTT.